This record concerns one TCR beta chain sequence. This sample was taken from a study of T cell responses to AZD1222 COVID-19 vaccine. Between the trimmed V and J ends, which lost 2 bases and 4 bases, there was a span of 11 bases. The germline gives CDR1 SGHTA, CDR2 FQGTGA. The CDR3 is made up of 14 amino acids. Repertoires were generated with immunoSEQ multiplex PCR, while TCRdb's copy carries only in-frame clones and drops some. The table has 250,000 to 300,000 clones, about 94% seen once. The chain links TRBV7-3 to TRBJ1-1, with unresolved D. Sample: peripheral blood, taken 28 days after the second AZD1222 dose. The TCR comes from an adult who received the AZD1222 COVID-19 vaccine. The CDR3 loop reads CASSLSGRVTEAFF. DNA of the CDR3: TGTGCCAGCAGCTTATCCGGGCGTGTCACTGAAGCTTTCTTT.